These 5 T cell receptor beta chains originate from one sample sequenced in a study of glioma-infiltrating T cells. Amplification of TCR alpha and beta CDR3 regions from RNA used iRepertoire nested multiplex PCR. One entry per CDR3 protein results from TCRdb running MiXCR on the multiplex PCR reads. The data contain approximately 190,000 distinct CDR3 sequences, about 31% of them singletons. The material sequenced was glioma tissue, nonneoplastic brain tissue, or PBMCs (not recorded which). The source is a human donor with low-grade glioma or glioblastoma, undergoing nonglioma brain surgery, or in good health (not recorded which).

This clonotype was found a few times. This rearrangement joins TRBV12-3 or TRBV12-4 to TRBJ2-1, with TRBD2 identical over 8 bases. This CDR3 is built from 14 residues. V lost 6 bases and J lost 1; bases outside the gene matches: 2. The CDR3 sequence is CASSGGVSYNEQFF. In DNA, the CDR3 is TGTGCCAGCAGCGGGGGGGTATCCTACAATGAGCAGTTCTTC.

In its sample, this clonotype was seen many times. V usage is TRBV19 and J usage is TRBJ2-7; weak D call: TRBD1 (6 bases). V dropped 8 bases and J dropped 1 base, with 12 bases sitting between them. The CDR3 length is 13 residues. Germline CDR1 is LNHDA and CDR2 is SQIVND (reference sequence). This CDR3 reads CASGQPGSYEQYF. The CDR3 bases are TGTGCCAGTGGACAGCCCGGATCCTACGAGCAGTACTTC.

Note on this clonotype: This may arise from a read error, as a much more abundant clone is one base away. The chain recombines TRBV14 with TRBJ2-1, with 11 bases that match TRBD2. CDR1 is SGHDN and CDR2 is FVKESK in the germline V gene. The CDR3 totals 17 residues. In DNA, the CDR3 is TGTGCCAGCATCCAACGGAAAACTAGCGGGAGCTACAATGAGCAGTTCTTC. Translated, it gives CASIQRKTSGSYNEQFF.

This clonotype has ten or more counts. The V and J genes are TRBV6-1 and TRBJ2-1; weak D call: TRBD2 (6 bases). The V end was cut by 5 bases, the J end by 5 bases, with 7 bases between. The germline gives CDR1 MNHNS, CDR2 SASEGT. The CDR3 has 12 residues. The CDR3: CASSWGDNEQFF. The CDR3 DNA is TGTGCCAGCAGTTGGGGGGACAATGAGCAGTTCTTC.

To note about this clonotype: One end of the junction varies from germline; a read error may be responsible. The chain couples TRBV27 to TRBJ2-5; TRBD1 agrees at 9 bases. Germline loops: CDR1 MNHEY, CDR2 SMNVEV (reference sequence). This CDR3 has 14 residues. The CDR3 DNA is TGTGCCAGCAGACCGGGACAGGGAATGGGGACCAAGCACTTC. It codes for CASRPGQGMGTKHF.